The sequence of this TCR beta chain was determined in a study of vaccination effects on CD4 cells after COVID-19 (dated by TCRdb to the early 2020s). Regarding the complete study: After vaccination, three convalescent patients were sampled at an early time point (day +14) and at a late time point (day +241, +227 and +161, respectively). The study compared SARS-CoV-2 spike-specific CD4+ TCR repertoires before and after mRNA vaccination in COVID-19 convalescent patients and infection-naive vaccine recipients. A total of 9 to 11 COVID-19 convalescent patients and a handful of SARS-CoV-2-naive healthy vaccine recipients were included in the full study. Cultures from other donors in the study were sequenced using the Oncomine TCR Beta short-read assay on an Illumina iSeq 100. Across the study, the median time from the second dose to post-vaccine sampling was 72 days (range 14 to 241).

The research as a whole found: The study was limited by a small number of convalescent patients, and early post-infection timepoints were lacking. Marked clonal contraction was observed in both infection-induced and vaccine-induced clones at late post-vaccination timepoints, consistent with waning T cell responses. For convalescent patients, new clones induced by the vaccine made up most of the post-vaccine spike-reactive repertoire, and these new clones were largely distinct from the clones induced by infection.

Library creation used the immunoSEQ multiplex PCR assay. DNA from the cultured and isolated CD4+ T cells underwent TCR beta CDR3 sequencing. The authors' analysis ran thus. The analysis removed non-productive TCR sequences, trimmed reads to the CDR3 region, and retained only CDR3s that were 7 or more amino acids long. The MANAFEST web app was used to pick out antigen-specific clonotypes by comparing their expansion in peptide wells with that in reference cultures. To be called positive, a clone needed expansion at FDR<0.05 compared with the reference and with all other wells, an odds ratio greater than 5, and a frequency greater than 0.1% in two replicate wells. Cross-reactive clonotypes were defined as significantly expanded in SARS-CoV-2 spike wells and in at least one common cold coronavirus spike condition. Levenshtein distance calculated with the stringdist R package was used to assess CDR3 similarity, and unrooted trees were constructed with ape in R 3.6.1. In its TCRdb copy, this immuneACCESS table keeps in-frame sequences only and misses some clones. Where compared with another copy, unresolved V genes explain less than half of these, and the others have no known cause. That table gives V, J and clone size, and the DNA gave D and trimming. The sample table shows fewer than 15,000 clones, and around two thirds are seen once. The biggest ten clones account for around 34% of the sample.

In the ViraFEST assay, PBMC were stimulated with viral peptide pools, and TCR sequencing was then used to find antigen-specific CD4+ T cell clonotypes based on their expansion. After roughly 11 days of culture, CD4+ T cells were isolated with the EasySep CD4+ T cell isolation kit. Convalescent patients had PCR-confirmed SARS-CoV-2 infection between March and December 2020, before Alpha, Beta and Delta variants emerged in the United States. Each participant received two doses of an mRNA SARS-CoV-2 vaccine, either BNT162b2 or mRNA-1273. Around 2.1 million PBMC per well were cultured with around 10 ug/ml peptides in IMDM containing around 5.3% human AB serum, about 9.7 IU/ml IL-2 and gentamicin. On days 3 and 7, half of the culture medium was replaced with fresh IL-2-containing medium. Unless noted otherwise, every peptide stimulation condition was cultured in triplicate wells. PBMC were separated from whole blood using Ficoll-Paque Plus gradient centrifugation and were then either cryopreserved at -140C or used fresh. The spike proteins of SARS-CoV-2 and of the common cold coronaviruses HCoV-NL63, HCoV-OC43 and HCoV-229E were spanned by overlapping peptide pools. The QIAamp micro DNA kit was used to extract genomic DNA from the cultured CD4+ T cells.

About this clone itself: The antigen it recognizes is unknown. Base qualities are not at hand, and no much larger clone is one base apart.

From cysteine to phenylalanine, the CDR3 is 14 amino acids long. This entry keeps only the CDR3 DNA: 42 bases, framed from base 1. Taken from the germline V gene (reference sequence), the CDR1 and CDR2 loops are LGHDT and YNNKEL. Trimming takes 4 bases off V and 8 bases off J; junction bases not matched to a gene: 7. This material consisted of CD4+ T cells from PBMCs cultured with HCoV-NL63 spike peptides, taken after COVID-19 vaccination. Explained via the paper, the cell subset or site label denotes: HCoV-NL63 spike overlapping peptide pool stimulation. The chain links TRBV3-1 (or the pseudogene TRBV3-2) with TRBJ1-2; 10 central bases correspond to TRBD1. This TCR was sampled from a human donor who had a prior SARS-CoV-2 infection. CDR3 sequence: CASSPRDRGGGYTF. The DNA sequence is given as TGTGCCAGCAGCCCGCGGGACAGGGGAGGGGGCTACACCTTC.